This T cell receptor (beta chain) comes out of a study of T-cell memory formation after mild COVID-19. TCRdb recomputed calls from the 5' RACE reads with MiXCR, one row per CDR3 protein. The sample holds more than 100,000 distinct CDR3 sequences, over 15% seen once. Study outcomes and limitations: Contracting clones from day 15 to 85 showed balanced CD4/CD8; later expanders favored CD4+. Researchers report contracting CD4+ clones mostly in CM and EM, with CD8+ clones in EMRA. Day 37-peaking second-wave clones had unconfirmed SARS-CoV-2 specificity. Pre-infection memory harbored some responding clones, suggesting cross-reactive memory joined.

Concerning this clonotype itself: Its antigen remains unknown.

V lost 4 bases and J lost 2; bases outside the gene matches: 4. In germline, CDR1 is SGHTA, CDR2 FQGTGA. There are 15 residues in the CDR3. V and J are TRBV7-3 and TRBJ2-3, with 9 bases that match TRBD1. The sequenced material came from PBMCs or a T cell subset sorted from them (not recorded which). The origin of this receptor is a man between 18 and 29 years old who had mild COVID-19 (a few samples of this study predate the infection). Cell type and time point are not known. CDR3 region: CASSSGQGYTDTQYF. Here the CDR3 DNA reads TGTGCCAGCAGCTCGGGACAGGGATACACAGATACGCAGTATTTT.